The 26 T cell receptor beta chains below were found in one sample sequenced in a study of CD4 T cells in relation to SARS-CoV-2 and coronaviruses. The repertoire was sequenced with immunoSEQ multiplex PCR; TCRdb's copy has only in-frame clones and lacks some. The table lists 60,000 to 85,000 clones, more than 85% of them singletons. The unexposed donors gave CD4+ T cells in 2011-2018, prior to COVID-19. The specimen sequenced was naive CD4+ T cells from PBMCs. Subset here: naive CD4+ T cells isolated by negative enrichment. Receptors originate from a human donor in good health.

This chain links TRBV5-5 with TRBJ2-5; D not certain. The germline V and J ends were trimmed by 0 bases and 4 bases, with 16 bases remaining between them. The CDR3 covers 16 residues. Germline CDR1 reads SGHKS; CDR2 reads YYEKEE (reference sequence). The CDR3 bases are TGTGCCAGCAGCTTGGGCACGTCAGTGGAGAGAGAGACCCAGTACTTC. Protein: CASSLGTSVERETQYF.

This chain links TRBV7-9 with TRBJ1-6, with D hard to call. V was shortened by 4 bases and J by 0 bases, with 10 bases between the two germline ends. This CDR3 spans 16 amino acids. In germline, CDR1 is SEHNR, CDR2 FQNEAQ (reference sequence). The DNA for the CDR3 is TGTGCCAGCAGCTCTCAGGACTACTCCTATAATTCACCCCTCCACTTT. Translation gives CASSSQDYSYNSPLHF.

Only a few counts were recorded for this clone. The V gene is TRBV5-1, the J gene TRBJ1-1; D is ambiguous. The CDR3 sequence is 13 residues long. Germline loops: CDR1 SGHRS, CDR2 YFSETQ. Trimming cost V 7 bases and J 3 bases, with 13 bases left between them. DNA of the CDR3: TGCGCCAGCTCCCTGCGGGGTGACACTGAAGCTTTCTTT. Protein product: CASSLRGDTEAFF.

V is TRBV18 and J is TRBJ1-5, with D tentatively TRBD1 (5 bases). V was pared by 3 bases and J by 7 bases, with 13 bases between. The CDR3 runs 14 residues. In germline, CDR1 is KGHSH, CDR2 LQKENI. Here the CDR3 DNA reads TGTGCCAGCTCACCGGGGGTCTTGGTCCAGCCCCAGCATTTT. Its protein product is CASSPGVLVQPQHF.

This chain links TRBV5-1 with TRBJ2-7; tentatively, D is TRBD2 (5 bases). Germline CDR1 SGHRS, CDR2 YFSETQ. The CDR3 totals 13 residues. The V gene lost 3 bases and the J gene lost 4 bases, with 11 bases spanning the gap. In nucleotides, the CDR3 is TGCGCCAGCAGCTCTGACGGGGAGTACGAGCAGTACTTC. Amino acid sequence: CASSSDGEYEQYF.

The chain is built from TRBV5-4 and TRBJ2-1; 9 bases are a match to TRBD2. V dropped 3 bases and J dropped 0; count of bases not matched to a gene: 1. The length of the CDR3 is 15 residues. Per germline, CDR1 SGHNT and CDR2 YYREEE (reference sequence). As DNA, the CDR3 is TGTGCCAGCAGCTATAGCGGGAGCTCCTACAATGAGCAGTTCTTC. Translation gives CASSYSGSSYNEQFF.

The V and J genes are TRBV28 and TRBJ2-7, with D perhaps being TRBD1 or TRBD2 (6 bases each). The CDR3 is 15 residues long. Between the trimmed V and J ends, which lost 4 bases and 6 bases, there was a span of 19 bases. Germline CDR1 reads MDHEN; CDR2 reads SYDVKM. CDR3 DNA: TGTGCCAGCAGTTCCCCGGGACATCGAGCGGGCGAGCAGTACTTC. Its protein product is CASSSPGHRAGEQYF.

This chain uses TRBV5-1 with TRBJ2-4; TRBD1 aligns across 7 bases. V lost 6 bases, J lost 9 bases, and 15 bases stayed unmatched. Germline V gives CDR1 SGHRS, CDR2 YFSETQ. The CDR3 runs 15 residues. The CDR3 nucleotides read TGCGCCAGCACCCGGTGGGCAGGGGGTGTGGGCATTCAGTACTTC. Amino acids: CASTRWAGGVGIQYF.

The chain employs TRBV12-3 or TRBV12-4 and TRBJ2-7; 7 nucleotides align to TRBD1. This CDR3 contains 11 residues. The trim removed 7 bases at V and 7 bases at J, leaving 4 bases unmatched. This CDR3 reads CASTDREEQYF. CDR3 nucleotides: TGTGCCAGCACCGACAGGGAGGAGCAGTACTTC.

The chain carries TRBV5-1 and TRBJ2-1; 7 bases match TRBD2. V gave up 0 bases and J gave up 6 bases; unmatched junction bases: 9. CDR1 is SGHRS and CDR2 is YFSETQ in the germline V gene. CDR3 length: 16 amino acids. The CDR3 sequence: CASSLASGAWGNEQFF. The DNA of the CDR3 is TGCGCCAGCAGCTTGGCTAGCGGCGCCTGGGGCAATGAGCAGTTCTTC. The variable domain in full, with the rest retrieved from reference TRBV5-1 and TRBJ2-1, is KAGVTQTPRYLIKTRGQQVTLSCSPISGHRSVSWYQQTPGQGLQFLFEYFSETQRNKGNFPGRFSGRQFSNSRSEMNVSTLELGDSALYLCASSLASGAWGNEQFFGPGTRLTVL.

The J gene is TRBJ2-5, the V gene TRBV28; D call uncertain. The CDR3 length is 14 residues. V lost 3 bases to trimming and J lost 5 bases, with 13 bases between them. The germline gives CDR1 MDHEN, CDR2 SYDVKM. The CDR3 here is CASSLSPYPETQYF. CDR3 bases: TGTGCCAGCAGTTTGAGTCCATACCCCGAGACCCAGTACTTC. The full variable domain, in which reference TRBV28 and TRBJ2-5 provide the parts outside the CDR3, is DVKVTQSSRYLVKRTGEKVFLECVQDMDHENMFWYRQDPGLGLRLIYFSYDVKMKEKGDIPEGYSVSREKKERFSLILESASTNQTSMYLCASSLSPYPETQYFGPGTRLLVL.

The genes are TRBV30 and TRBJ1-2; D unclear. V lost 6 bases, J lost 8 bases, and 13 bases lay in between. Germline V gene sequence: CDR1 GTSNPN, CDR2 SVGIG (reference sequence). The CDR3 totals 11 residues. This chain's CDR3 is CACFKGNGYTF. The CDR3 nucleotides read TGTGCCTGCTTTAAAGGGAACGGCTACACCTTC.

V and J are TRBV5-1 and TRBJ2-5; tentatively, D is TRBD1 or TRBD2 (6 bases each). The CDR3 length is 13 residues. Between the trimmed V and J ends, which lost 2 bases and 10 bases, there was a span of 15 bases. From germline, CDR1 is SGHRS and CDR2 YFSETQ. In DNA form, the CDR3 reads TGCGCCAGCAGCTTAGGGGGGTCCTTGGACCAGTACTTC. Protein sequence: CASSLGGSLDQYF.

DNA for the CDR3: TGTGCCAGCAGTTTGCGGCTAGCGGGGAGAAGCACAGATACGCAGTATTTT. Translating gives CASSLRLAGRSTDTQYF. The chain carries TRBV28 and TRBJ2-3; TRBD2 aligns across 9 bases. The CDR3 totals 17 residues. In germline, CDR1 is MDHEN, CDR2 SYDVKM. Unmatched junction bases numbered 7, after V lost 3 bases and J lost 0 bases.

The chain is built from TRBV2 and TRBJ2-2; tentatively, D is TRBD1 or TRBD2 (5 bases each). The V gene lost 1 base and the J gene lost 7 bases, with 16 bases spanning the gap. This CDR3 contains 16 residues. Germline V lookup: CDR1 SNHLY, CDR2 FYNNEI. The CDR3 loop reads CASSEGARVAGGELFF. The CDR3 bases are TGTGCCAGCAGTGAAGGGGCCAGGGTGGCGGGCGGGGAGCTGTTTTTT.

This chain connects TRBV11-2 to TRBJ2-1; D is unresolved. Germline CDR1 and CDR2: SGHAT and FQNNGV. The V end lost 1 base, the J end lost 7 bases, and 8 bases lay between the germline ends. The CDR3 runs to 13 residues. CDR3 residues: CASSLGLSNEQFF. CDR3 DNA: TGTGCCAGCAGCTTAGGCCTAAGTAATGAGCAGTTCTTC.

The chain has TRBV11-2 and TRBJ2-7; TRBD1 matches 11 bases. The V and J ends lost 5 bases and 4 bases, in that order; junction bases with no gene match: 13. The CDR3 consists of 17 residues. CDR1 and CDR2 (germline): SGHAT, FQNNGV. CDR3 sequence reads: CASSGRTGGQIFYEQYF. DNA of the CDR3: TGTGCCAGCAGCGGGAGGACAGGGGGCCAAATCTTTTACGAGCAGTACTTC.

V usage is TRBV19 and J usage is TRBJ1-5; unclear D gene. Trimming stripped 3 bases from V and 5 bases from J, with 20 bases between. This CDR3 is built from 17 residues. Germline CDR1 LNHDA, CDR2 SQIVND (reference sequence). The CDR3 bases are TGTGCCAGTAGTATTAGCACTAGATCGACACTAGATCAGCCCCAGCATTTT. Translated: CASSISTRSTLDQPQHF.

The CDR3 coding sequence is TGTGCCAGCAGCGAGCGGGGGACTAGCGGGAGAATCCACGAGCAGTACTTC. Translation gives CASSERGTSGRIHEQYF. The rearrangement uses TRBV9 and TRBJ2-7, with TRBD2 matching 14 bases. V lost 3 bases, J lost 5 bases, and 10 bases stayed unmatched. Germline CDR1 SGDLS, CDR2 YYNGEE. The CDR3 extends over 17 amino acids. Looking up the rest from reference TRBV9 and TRBJ2-7 gives the full variable domain: DSGVTQTPKHLITATGQRVTLRCSPRSGDLSVYWYQQSLDQGLQFLIQYYNGEERAKGNILERFSAQQFPDLHSELNLSSLELGDSALYFCASSERGTSGRIHEQYFGPGTRLTVT.

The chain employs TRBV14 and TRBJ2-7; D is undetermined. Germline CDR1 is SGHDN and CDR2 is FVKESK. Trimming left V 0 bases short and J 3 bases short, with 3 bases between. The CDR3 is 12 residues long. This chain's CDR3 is CASSQDSYEQYF. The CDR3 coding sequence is TGTGCCAGCAGCCAAGACAGCTACGAGCAGTACTTC. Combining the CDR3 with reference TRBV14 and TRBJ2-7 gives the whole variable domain EAGVTQFPSHSVIEKGQTVTLRCDPISGHDNLYWYRRVMGKEIKFLLHFVKESKQDESGMPNNRFLAERTGGTYSTLKVQPAELEDSGVYFCASSQDSYEQYFGPGTRLTVT.

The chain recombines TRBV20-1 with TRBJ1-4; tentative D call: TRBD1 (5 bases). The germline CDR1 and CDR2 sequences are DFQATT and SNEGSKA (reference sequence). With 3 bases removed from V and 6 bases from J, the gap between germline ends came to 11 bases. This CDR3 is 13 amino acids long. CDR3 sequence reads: CSASETVDEKLFF. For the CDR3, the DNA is TGCAGTGCTAGTGAGACAGTGGATGAAAAACTGTTTTTT.

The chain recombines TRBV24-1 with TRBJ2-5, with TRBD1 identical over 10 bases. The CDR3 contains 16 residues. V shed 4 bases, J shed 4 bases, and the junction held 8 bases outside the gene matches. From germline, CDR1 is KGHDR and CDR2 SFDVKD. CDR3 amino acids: CATSDHRQGAAETQYF. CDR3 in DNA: TGTGCCACCAGTGACCACCGACAGGGGGCGGCAGAGACCCAGTACTTC.

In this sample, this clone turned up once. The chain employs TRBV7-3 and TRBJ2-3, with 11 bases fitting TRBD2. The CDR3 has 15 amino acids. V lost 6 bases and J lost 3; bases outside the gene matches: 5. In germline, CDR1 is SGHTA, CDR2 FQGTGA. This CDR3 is CASSPASGRTDTQYF. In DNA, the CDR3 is TGTGCCAGCAGTCCCGCTAGCGGGAGGACAGATACGCAGTATTTT.

This CDR3 is CASSAWDLQDEQYF. The CDR3 DNA is TGCGCCAGCAGCGCGTGGGATTTGCAGGACGAGCAGTACTTC. V and J are TRBV5-1 and TRBJ2-7; D call uncertain. V gave up 4 bases and J gave up 5 bases, with 16 bases separating them. Germline V gene data show CDR1 as SGHRS and CDR2 as YFSETQ. This CDR3 comprises 14 residues.

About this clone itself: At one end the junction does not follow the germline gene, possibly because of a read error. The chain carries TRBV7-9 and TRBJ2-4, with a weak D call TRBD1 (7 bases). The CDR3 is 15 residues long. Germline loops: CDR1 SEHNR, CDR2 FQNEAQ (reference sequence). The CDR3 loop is CASSPGGTAQNIQYF. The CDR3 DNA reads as TGTGCCAGCAGCCCTGGAGGGACAGCCCAAAACATTCAGTACTTC.

CDR3 amino acids: CASSPRRALGNEQFF. The CDR3 coding sequence is TGTGCCAGCAGCCCTAGACGCGCCCTAGGCAATGAGCAGTTCTTC. The rearrangement links TRBV7-9 to TRBJ2-1; D gene unclear. V shed 5 bases and J shed 6 bases, with 17 bases lying between them. CDR1 and CDR2 (germline): SEHNR, FQNEAQ (reference sequence). The CDR3 loop spans 15 amino acids.